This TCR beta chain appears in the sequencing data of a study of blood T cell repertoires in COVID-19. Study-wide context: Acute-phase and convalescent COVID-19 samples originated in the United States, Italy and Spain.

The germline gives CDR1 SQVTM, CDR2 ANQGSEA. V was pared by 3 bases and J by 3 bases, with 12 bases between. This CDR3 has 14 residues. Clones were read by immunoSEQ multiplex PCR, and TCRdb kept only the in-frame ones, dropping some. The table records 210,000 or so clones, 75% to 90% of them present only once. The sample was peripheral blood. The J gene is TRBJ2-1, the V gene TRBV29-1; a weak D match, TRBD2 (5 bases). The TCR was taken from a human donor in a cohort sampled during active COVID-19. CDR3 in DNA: TGCAGCGTTGACGCCGGGATCCACTACAATGAGCAGTTCTTC. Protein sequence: CSVDAGIHYNEQFF.